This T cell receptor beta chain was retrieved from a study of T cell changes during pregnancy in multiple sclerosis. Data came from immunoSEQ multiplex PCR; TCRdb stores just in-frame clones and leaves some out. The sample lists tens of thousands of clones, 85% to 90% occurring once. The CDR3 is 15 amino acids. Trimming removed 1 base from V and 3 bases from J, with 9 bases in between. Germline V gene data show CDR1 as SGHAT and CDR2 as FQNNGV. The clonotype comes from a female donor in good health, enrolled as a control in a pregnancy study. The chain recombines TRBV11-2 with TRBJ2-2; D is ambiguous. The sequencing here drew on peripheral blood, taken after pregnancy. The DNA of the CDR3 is TGTGCCAGCAGCTTAGTCAAATTTGACACCGGGGAGCTGTTTTTT. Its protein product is CASSLVKFDTGELFF.